The following is a T cell receptor (beta chain) sequence with its context. Its target is unknown. CDR1 and CDR2 from the germline V gene are MNHNY and SVGAGI (reference sequence). The CDR3 extends over 15 amino acids. The V and J ends lost 2 bases and 4 bases respectively, with 9 bases between them. This sample was taken from a study of beta chain features in type 1 diabetes. General study points: Within each of all four CD4+ subsets, Type 1 diabetes patients had TCRB CDR3s that were moderately but significantly shorter.

One heparinised draw, averaging about 110 mL, was taken per donor. What was sequenced were expressed TCRB transcripts, since all of the isolated RNA had been reverse transcribed. Reads from naive, central memory and regulatory T cell samples averaged roughly 3.8 million. Using immunoSEQ multiplex PCR, the repertoire was profiled, and TCRdb retains in-frame clones only, with some absent. The sample includes nearly 350,000 clones, over 7% of them seen just once. The J gene is TRBJ2-6, the V gene TRBV6-6, with no clear D. This TCR was recovered from a young man with type 1 diabetes. Sequenced input: central memory CD4+ T cells from blood. The chain's CDR3 is CASSYPNQGANVLTF. The CDR3 DNA reads TGTGCCAGCAGTTACCCCAACCAGGGGGCCAACGTCCTGACTTTC.